This TCR beta chain comes out of a study of regulatory T cells in long-lasting Graves disease. Regarding time point: newly diagnosed GD, antithyroid drugs for less than 3 months. From RNA extracted from PBMCs, the TCR library was made. Patients with Graves' disease were diagnosed by American Thyroid Association guidelines. EDTA tubes held 8 to 10 milliliters of peripheral blood from each patient. Findings and limits, study-wide: New patients shared about 880 public clonotypes, fewer than the roughly 2,600 shared by persistent patients. Gene preferences differed: TRBV28, TRBJ1-2, TRBJ2-5 in persistent cases.

There are a few counts of this clonotype. Its specificity is not known. Investigators prepared the TCR beta libraries by applying iRepertoire HTBI primers and Arm-PCR of CDR3 regions. TCRdb re-analysed the multiplex PCR reads in MiXCR, keeping a single row per CDR3 protein. The top ten hold more than 30% of the sample, which has about 320,000 distinct CDR3 sequences, about 20% seen once. The V gene's germline CDR1 is MNHEY and CDR2 SMNVEV (reference sequence). The V and J ends lost 1 base and 9 bases respectively, with 13 bases between them. This CDR3 contains 15 residues. The gene calls are TRBV27 and TRBJ1-6; D is unresolved. This sequence originates from a female donor with Graves disease. Source: peripheral blood mononuclear cells (PBMCs), taken at new diagnosis, from a patient treated with antithyroid drugs. CDR3 sequence: CASSLLIGEGSPLHF. The CDR3 bases are TGTGCCAGCAGTTTATTGATAGGAGAGGGTTCACCCCTCCACTTT.